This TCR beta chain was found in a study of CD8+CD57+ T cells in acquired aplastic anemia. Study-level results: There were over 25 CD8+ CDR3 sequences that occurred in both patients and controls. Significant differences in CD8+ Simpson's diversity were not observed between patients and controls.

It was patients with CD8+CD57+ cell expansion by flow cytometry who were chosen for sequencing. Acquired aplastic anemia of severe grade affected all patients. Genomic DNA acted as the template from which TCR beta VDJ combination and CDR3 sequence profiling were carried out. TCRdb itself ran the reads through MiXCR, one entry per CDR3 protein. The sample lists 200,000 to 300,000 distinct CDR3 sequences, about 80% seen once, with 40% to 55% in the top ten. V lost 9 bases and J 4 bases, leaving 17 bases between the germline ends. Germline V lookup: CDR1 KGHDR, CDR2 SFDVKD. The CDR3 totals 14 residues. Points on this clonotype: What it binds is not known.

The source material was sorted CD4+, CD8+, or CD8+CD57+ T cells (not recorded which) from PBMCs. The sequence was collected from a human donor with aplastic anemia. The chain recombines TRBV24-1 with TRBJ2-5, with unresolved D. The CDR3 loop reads CATSGPHWGETQYF. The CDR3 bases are TGTGCCACCTCGGGCCCTCATTGGGGAGAGACCCAGTACTTC.